What follows are 8 T cell receptor beta chains derived from one specimen sequenced in a study of blood T cell repertoires in COVID-19. Sequenced by immunoSEQ multiplex PCR; TCRdb stores in-frame clones only, minus some. Of 35,000 to 45,000 clones in the sample, 86% were seen once. The specimen sequenced was peripheral blood. Every receptor here comes from a man between 65 and 80 years old with acute or convalescent COVID-19.

The J gene is TRBJ1-4, the V gene TRBV5-1; 9 bases align to TRBD1. This CDR3 region has 18 residues. J was trimmed by 0 bases and V by 0 bases; bases with no gene match: 6. Germline V gene data show CDR1 as SGHRS and CDR2 as YFSETQ. CDR3 in DNA: TGCGCCAGCAGCTTGGGGACAGGGGATTCTTCAACTAATGAAAAACTGTTTTTT. Its translation is CASSLGTGDSSTNEKLFF.

Written as DNA, the CDR3 is TGTGCCAGCAGTGCCTCCGGTACGTTTCCTTACGAGCAGTACTTC. Its protein is CASSASGTFPYEQYF. The rearrangement uses TRBV28 and TRBJ2-7, with D unclear. The CDR3 is 15 amino acids. Trimming cost V 5 bases and J 4 bases, with 18 bases left between them. The germline V gene has CDR1 MDHEN and CDR2 SYDVKM.

The chain combines TRBV6-2 or TRBV6-3 with TRBJ2-4; D is unclear. CDR1 and CDR2 from the germline V gene are MNHEY and SVGEGT. V lost 6 bases and J lost 0, with 24 bases in between. The CDR3 extends over 19 amino acids. CDR3 sequence: CASSGTKRDTLLAKNIQYF. The CDR3 coding sequence is TGTGCCAGCAGCGGAACTAAACGAGATACCCTTTTAGCCAAAAACATTCAGTACTTC.

The V call is TRBV7-9, the J call TRBJ1-4; no reliable D call. Trimming stripped 1 base from V and 8 bases from J, with 11 bases between. The CDR3 spans 14 residues. Germline CDR1 reads SEHNR; CDR2 reads FQNEAQ (reference sequence). CDR3 loop: CASSLVSSREKLFF. DNA of the CDR3: TGTGCCAGCAGCTTAGTTTCTTCTAGGGAAAAACTGTTTTTT.

This rearrangement joins TRBV7-9 to TRBJ1-2; D is undetermined. V was pared by 1 base and J by 8 bases, with 11 bases between. The CDR3 runs to 13 residues. Germline CDR1 is SEHNR and CDR2 is FQNEAQ (reference sequence). The CDR3 here is CASSLVALRGYTF. CDR3 nucleotides: TGTGCCAGCAGCTTAGTGGCGTTGCGGGGCTACACCTTC.

The CDR3 DNA reads TGCAGCGGGGCAGGGGCTAGCGGAAACACAGATACGCAGTATTTT. This codes for CSGAGASGNTDTQYF. This rearrangement joins TRBV29-1 to TRBJ2-3; TRBD2 is a possible D gene (7 bases). The CDR3 is 15 residues long. Trimming removed 7 bases at V and 2 bases at J, with 19 bases between. In germline, CDR1 is SQVTM, CDR2 ANQGSEA.

The J gene is TRBJ2-7, the V gene TRBV19, with 9 nucleotides matching TRBD1. V shed 8 bases, J shed 1 base, and the junction held 9 bases outside the gene matches. Germline V lookup: CDR1 LNHDA, CDR2 SQIVND (reference sequence). The CDR3 extends over 15 amino acids. CDR3 amino acids: CASSDRGKTSYEQYF. The CDR3 DNA follows: TGTGCCAGTTCCGACAGGGGGAAAACATCCTACGAGCAGTACTTC.

CDR3 nucleotides: TGTGCCAGCAGCCCTGGAGACAGTCGAACCACCATATATTTT. This codes for CASSPGDSRTTIYF. V usage is TRBV5-6 and J usage is TRBJ1-3; tentative D call: TRBD1 (5 bases). The CDR3 spans 14 residues. Trimming left V 4 bases short and J 9 bases short, with 17 bases between. Germline CDR1 and CDR2: SGHDT and YYEEEE. Looking up the rest from reference TRBV5-6 and TRBJ1-3 gives the full variable domain: DAGVTQSPTHLIKTRGQQVTLRCSPKSGHDTVSWYQQALGQGPQFIFQYYEEEERQRGNFPDRFSGHQFPNYSSELNVNALLLGDSALYLCASSPGDSRTTIYFGEGSWLTVV.